The rows below give T cell receptor beta chains drawn from one sample of a study of Graves' ophthalmopathy and Graves' hyperthyroidism. TCRdb reanalysed the multiplex PCR reads using MiXCR and keeps one entry per CDR3 protein. The table has 200,000 to 250,000 distinct CDR3 sequences, around a fifth seen once; the top ten hold 35% to 55%. The sample was peripheral blood. The receptors derive from a woman between 45 and 60 years old with Graves' ophthalmopathy. CDR3s include the opening cysteine and the closing phenylalanine or tryptophan. A D gene is named only where the DNA matches it firmly. Size is omitted from some rows. Given values are once, few, many or a class for expanded clones.

CDR3 DNA | CDR3 protein | clone size | J gene | V gene | D gene
TGCGCCAGCAGCAGCGGGACATCGGCTGGGGCCAACGTCCTGACTTTC | CASSSGTSAGANVLTF | many | TRBJ2-6 | TRBV5-1 | NA
TGTGCCAGCAGCTTAGATCCTAGCGGGTCCTACGAGCAGTACTTC | CASSLDPSGSYEQYF | NA | TRBJ2-7 | TRBV11-2 | TRBD2
TGCGCCAGCAGCTTGGGTCTACAGGGGGCTCAAGCTTTCTTT | CASSLGLQGAQAFF | many | TRBJ1-1 | TRBV5-1 | TRBD1
TGTGCCAGCAGCTTAGCGGCAGGGGGTAACATTCAGTACTTC | CASSLAAGGNIQYF | NA | TRBJ2-4 | TRBV7-8 | TRBD1
TGTGCCAGCAGCTTAGTTGTGGGGGCCAAAAACATTCAGTACTTC | CASSLVVGAKNIQYF | NA | TRBJ2-4 | TRBV7-2 | NA
TGTGCCAGCAGGAGGGTGAAGGTAAAGGTGAACACTGAAGCTTTCTTT | CASRRVKVKVNTEAFF | many | TRBJ1-1 | TRBV6-1 | NA
TGTGCCAGCAGCTTGGATCCCTTCGCCACCCGCGGGAGTTTCTACGAGCAGTACTTC | CASSLDPFATRGSFYEQYF | many | TRBJ2-7 | TRBV5-4 | TRBD2
TGCGCCAGCAGTTTTCTCCTAACGGGAGACGAGCAGTACTTC | CASSFLLTGDEQYF | few | TRBJ2-7 | TRBV5-1 | NA
TGTGCCAGCAGTGAAAACAGGGGTATCAGCAATCAGCCCCAGCATTTT | CASSENRGISNQPQHF | NA | TRBJ1-5 | TRBV2 | TRBD1
TGTGCCAGCGTGAGGGGCAAAATGAACACTGAAGCTTTCTTT | CASVRGKMNTEAFF | many | TRBJ1-1 | TRBV6-1 | NA
TGCGCCAGCAGCCCGGAGGGACGGGAGACCCAGTACTTC | CASSPEGRETQYF | many | TRBJ2-5 | TRBV5-1 | NA
TGTGCCAGCAGCTTGGGAGGCGCCTACGAGCGGTACTTC | CASSLGGAYERYF | many | TRBJ2-7 | TRBV7-9 | NA
TGTGCCTGGTCGGGAGATAGCAATCAGCCCCAGCATTTT | CAWSGDSNQPQHF | many | TRBJ1-5 | TRBV30 | NA
TGTGCCAGCAGTCTTAGTCTCACCGGGGAGCTGTTTTTT | CASSLSLTGELFF | many | TRBJ2-2 | TRBV2 | NA
TGTGCCAGCAGCTTCTCCGCGGGTGTTGAAGCTTTCTTT | CASSFSAGVEAFF | many | TRBJ1-1 | TRBV7-8 | NA
TGTGCCAGCAGTCCATCTTGGACTAACTATGGCTACACCTTC | CASSPSWTNYGYTF | many | TRBJ1-2 | TRBV27 | NA
TGTGCCTGGAGTACAGGGGGAAACATTCAGTACTTC | CAWSTGGNIQYF | NA | TRBJ2-4 | TRBV30 | TRBD1
TGTGCCATTCGGACAGTTTCTGGGGCCAACGTCCTGACTTTC | CAIRTVSGANVLTF | many | TRBJ2-6 | TRBV6-1 | NA
TGTGCCAGCAGTTTTTCTACTTTAGTTGCCGGGGAGCTGTTTTTT | CASSFSTLVAGELFF | many | TRBJ2-2 | TRBV28 | NA
TGCGCCAGCAGCTTGGGGTCGAACACCGGGGAGCTGTTTTTT | CASSLGSNTGELFF | few | TRBJ2-2 | TRBV5-1 | NA
TGTGCCAGCAGCCTGACAGGGAACACCATATATTTT | CASSLTGNTIYF | many | TRBJ1-3 | TRBV12-3/TRBV12-4 | TRBD1